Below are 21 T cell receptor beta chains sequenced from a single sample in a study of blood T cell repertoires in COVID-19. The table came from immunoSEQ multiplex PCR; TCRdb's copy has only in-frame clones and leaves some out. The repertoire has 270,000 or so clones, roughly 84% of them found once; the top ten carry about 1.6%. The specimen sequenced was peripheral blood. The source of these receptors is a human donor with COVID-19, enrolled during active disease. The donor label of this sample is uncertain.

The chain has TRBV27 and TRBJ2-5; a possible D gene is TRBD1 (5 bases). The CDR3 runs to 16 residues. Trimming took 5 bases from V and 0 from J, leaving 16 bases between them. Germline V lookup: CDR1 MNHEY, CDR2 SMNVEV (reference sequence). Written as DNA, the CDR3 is TGTGCCAGCAGTCCCCAGAGGACAAGTTACCAAGAGACCCAGTACTTC. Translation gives CASSPQRTSYQETQYF.

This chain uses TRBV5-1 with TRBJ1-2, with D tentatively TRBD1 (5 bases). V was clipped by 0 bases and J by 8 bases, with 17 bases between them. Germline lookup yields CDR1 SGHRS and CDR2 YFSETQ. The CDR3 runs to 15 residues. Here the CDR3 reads CASSLGLPGVEGYTF. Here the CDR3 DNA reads TGCGCCAGCAGCTTGGGTCTGCCGGGGGTTGAGGGCTACACCTTC.

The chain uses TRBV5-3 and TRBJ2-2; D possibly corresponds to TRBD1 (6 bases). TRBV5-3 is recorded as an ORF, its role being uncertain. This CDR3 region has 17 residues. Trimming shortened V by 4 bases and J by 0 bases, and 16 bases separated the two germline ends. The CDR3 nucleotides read TGTGCCAGAAGCCCGAACAAACAGGGAGCGAACACCGGGGAGCTGTTTTTT. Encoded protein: CARSPNKQGANTGELFF.

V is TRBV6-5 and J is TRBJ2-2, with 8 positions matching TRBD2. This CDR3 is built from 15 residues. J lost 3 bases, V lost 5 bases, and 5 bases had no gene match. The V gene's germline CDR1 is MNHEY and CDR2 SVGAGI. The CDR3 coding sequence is TGTGCCAGCAGTCTCGGACTAGCTGACACCGGGGAGCTGTTTTTT. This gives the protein CASSLGLADTGELFF.

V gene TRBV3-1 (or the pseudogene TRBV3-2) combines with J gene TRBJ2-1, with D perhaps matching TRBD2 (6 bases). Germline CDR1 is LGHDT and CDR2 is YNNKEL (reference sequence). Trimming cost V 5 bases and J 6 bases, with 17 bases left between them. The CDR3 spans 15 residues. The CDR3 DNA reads TGTGCCAGCAGCTATCTCCGGGACTCAGGCAATGAGCAGTTCTTC. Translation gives CASSYLRDSGNEQFF.

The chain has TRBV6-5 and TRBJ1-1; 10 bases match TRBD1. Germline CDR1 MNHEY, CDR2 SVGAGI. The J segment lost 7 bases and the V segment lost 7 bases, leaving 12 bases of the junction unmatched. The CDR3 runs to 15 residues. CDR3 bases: TGTGCCAGCACTCCCATGGGACAGGGGAGGGGTGAAGCTTTCTTT. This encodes CASTPMGQGRGEAFF.

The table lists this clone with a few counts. CDR3 coding DNA: TGCGCCAGCAGTTCTGTAACTGGAGGCACAGATACGCAGTATTTT. It yields the protein CASSSVTGGTDTQYF. The chain employs TRBV5-1 and TRBJ2-3; D call uncertain. Trimming left V 5 bases short and J 1 base short, with 14 bases between. Germline CDR1 SGHRS, CDR2 YFSETQ. CDR3 length: 15 residues.

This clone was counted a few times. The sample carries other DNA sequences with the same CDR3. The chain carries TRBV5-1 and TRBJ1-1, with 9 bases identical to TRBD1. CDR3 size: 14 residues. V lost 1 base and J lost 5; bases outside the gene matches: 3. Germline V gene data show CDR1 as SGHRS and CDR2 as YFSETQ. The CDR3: CASSLTGGATEAFF. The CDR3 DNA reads TGCGCCAGCAGCTTGACAGGGGGCGCGACTGAAGCTTTCTTT.

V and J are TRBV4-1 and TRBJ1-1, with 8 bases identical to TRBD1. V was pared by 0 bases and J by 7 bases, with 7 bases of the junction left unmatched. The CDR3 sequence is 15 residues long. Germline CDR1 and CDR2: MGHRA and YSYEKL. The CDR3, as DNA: TGCGCCAGCAGCCAAGATCTATATGGGACAGGTGAAGCTTTCTTT. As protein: CASSQDLYGTGEAFF.

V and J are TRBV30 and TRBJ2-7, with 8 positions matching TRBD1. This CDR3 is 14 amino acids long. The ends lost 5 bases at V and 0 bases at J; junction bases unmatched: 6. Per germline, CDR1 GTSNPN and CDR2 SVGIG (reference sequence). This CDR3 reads CAWRTGRSSYEQYF. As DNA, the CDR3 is TGTGCCTGGCGGACAGGGCGGAGCTCCTACGAGCAGTACTTC.

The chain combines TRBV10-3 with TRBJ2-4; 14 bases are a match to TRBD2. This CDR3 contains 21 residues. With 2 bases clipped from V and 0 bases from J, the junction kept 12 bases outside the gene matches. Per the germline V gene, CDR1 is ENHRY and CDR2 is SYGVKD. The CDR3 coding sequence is TGTGCCATCAGTGAGCGGGGACTAGCGGGAGCGACCTCACTAGCCAAAAACATTCAGTACTTC. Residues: CAISERGLAGATSLAKNIQYF.

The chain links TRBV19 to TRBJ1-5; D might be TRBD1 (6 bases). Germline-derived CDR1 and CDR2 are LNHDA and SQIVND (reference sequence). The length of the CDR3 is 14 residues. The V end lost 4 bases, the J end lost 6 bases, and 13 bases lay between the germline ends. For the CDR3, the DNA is TGTGCCAGTAGTAGTCAGGGGTTTGGTCAGCCCCAGCATTTT. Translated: CASSSQGFGQPQHF.

For the CDR3, the DNA is TGCGCCAGCAGCCAAGCCCCGGGACAGATATATTCACCCCTCCACTTT. Its translation: CASSQAPGQIYSPLHF. The chain recombines TRBV4-1 with TRBJ1-6; TRBD1 matches at 7 bases. Germline CDR1 and CDR2: MGHRA and YSYEKL. The CDR3 is made up of 16 amino acids. Trimming cost V 1 base and J 8 bases; bases outside gene matches: 8.

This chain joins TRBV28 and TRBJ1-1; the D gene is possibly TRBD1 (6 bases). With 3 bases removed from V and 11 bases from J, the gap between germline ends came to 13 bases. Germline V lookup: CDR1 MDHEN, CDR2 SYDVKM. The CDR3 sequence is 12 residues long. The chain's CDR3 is CASSFADRTAFF. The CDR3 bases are TGTGCCAGCAGTTTCGCTGACAGGACGGCTTTCTTT.

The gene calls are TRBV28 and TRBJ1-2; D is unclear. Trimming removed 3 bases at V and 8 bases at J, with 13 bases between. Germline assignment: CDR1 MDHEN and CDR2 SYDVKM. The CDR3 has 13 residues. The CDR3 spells CASSFQPQWGYTF. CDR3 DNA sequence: TGTGCCAGCAGTTTCCAACCCCAGTGGGGCTACACCTTC.

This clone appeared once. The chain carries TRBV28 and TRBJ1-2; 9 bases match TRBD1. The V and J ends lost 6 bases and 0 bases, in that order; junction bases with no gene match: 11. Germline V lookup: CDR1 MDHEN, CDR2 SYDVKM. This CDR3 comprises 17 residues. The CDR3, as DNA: TGTGCCAGCAGGTCCGGGACAGGGAGGCAAACTAACTATGGCTACACCTTC. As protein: CASRSGTGRQTNYGYTF.

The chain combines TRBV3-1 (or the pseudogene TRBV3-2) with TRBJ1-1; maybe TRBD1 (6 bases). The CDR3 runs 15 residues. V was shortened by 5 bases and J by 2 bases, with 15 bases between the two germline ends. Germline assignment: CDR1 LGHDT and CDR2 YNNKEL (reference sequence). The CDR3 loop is CASSARTAVNTEAFF. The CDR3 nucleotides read TGTGCCAGCAGCGCCAGGACAGCCGTTAACACTGAAGCTTTCTTT.

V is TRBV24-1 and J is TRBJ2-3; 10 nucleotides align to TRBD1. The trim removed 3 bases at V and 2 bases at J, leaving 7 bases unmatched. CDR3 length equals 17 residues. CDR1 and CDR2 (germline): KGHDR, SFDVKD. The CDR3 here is CATSDPGDRGPTDTQYF. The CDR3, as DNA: TGTGCCACCAGTGATCCTGGGGACAGGGGACCCACAGATACGCAGTATTTT.

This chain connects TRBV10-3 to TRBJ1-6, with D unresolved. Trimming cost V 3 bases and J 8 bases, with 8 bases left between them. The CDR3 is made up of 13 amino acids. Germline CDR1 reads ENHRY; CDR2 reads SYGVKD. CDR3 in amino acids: CAISDMGDSPLHF. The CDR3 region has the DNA TGTGCCATCAGTGACATGGGCGATTCACCCCTCCACTTT.

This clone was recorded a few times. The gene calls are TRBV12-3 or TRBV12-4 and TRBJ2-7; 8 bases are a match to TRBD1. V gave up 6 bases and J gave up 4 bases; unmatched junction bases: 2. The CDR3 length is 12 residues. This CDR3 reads CASSRDRYEQYF. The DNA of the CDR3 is TGTGCCAGCAGCCGGGACAGGTACGAGCAGTACTTC.

CDR3 protein: CASSSRLAGVFGELFF. CDR3 coding DNA: TGTGCCAGCAGCAGCCGACTAGCGGGAGTTTTCGGGGAGCTGTTTTTT. The chain combines TRBV21-1 with TRBJ2-2; no DNA check was done on the table's D call, TRBD2. TRBV21-1 is a pseudogene. The CDR3 spans 16 residues.